These 22 T cell receptor beta chains originate from one sample sequenced in a study of T-cell reconstitution after alpha-beta-depleted transplantation in children. Preparation of the TCRbeta library used unique molecular identifiers. A single record per CDR3 protein comes from TCRdb applying MiXCR to the PCR reads. The sample yields 210,000 or so distinct CDR3 sequences, 11% seen once. Here the sequenced sample was PBMCs, taken before TCRalphabeta/CD19-depleted stem cell transplant. These receptors were collected from a child less than two years old with acute myeloid leukemia, due to receive a stem cell transplant.

J is TRBJ2-3 and V is TRBV25-1; TRBD2 matches 8 bases. This CDR3 has 14 amino acids. Losses at the gene ends were 3 bases for V and 3 bases for J; bases not matched to a gene: 2. Germline loops: CDR1 MGHDK, CDR2 SYGVNS. The CDR3 region has the DNA TGTGCCAGCAGTGACCCGGGGGGGACAGATACGCAGTATTTT. This sequence encodes CASSDPGGTDTQYF.

This clonotype was counted at least ten times. The gene calls are TRBV14 and TRBJ1-5; D possibly corresponds to TRBD1 (6 bases). Germline assignment: CDR1 SGHDN and CDR2 FVKESK. CDR3 length: 16 residues. V dropped 0 bases and J dropped 0 bases, with 9 bases sitting between them. The CDR3 DNA sequence: TGTGCCAGCAGCCAAGATACAGGGTTTAGCAATCAGCCCCAGCATTTT. Its translation is CASSQDTGFSNQPQHF. Combining the CDR3 with reference TRBV14 and TRBJ1-5 gives the whole variable domain EAGVTQFPSHSVIEKGQTVTLRCDPISGHDNLYWYRRVMGKEIKFLLHFVKESKQDESGMPNNRFLAERTGGTYSTLKVQPAELEDSGVYFCASSQDTGFSNQPQHFGDGTRLSIL.

This clonotype was seen many times. The chain couples TRBV10-3 to TRBJ1-1; possible D gene TRBD1, 6 bases. Trimming pared 4 bases from V and 0 bases from J, leaving 6 bases between. This CDR3 has 13 residues. The germline CDR1 and CDR2 sequences are ENHRY and SYGVKD. CDR3 sequence: CAISGQVNTEAFF. CDR3 in DNA: TGTGCCATCAGTGGACAGGTGAACACTGAAGCTTTCTTT.

There are a few counts of this clonotype. This chain connects TRBV19 to TRBJ2-2, with TRBD2 identical over 9 bases. With 10 bases clipped from V and 4 bases from J, the junction kept 10 bases outside the gene matches. The CDR3 has 15 residues. Germline CDR1 and CDR2: LNHDA and SQIVND (reference sequence). The CDR3 DNA sequence: TGTGCCACCGGTCTCGGGACTAGCCTCACCGGGGAGCTGTTTTTT. Protein: CATGLGTSLTGELFF.

This clonotype was observed at least ten times. The rearrangement uses TRBV12-3 or TRBV12-4 and TRBJ1-1; D remains ambiguous. Trimming pared 0 bases from V and 6 bases from J, leaving 8 bases between. The CDR3 has 13 residues. This CDR3 reads CASSLATLAEAFF. Written as DNA, the CDR3 is TGTGCCAGCAGTTTAGCGACTTTGGCTGAAGCTTTCTTT.

This clonotype was detected ten times or more. This chain uses TRBV12-3 or TRBV12-4 with TRBJ2-5, with 7 bases lining up with TRBD2. The CDR3 extends over 14 amino acids. V shed 3 bases and J 5 bases; nucleotides not matched to a gene: 6. This CDR3 is CASSFMGGVETQYF. CDR3 nucleotides: TGTGCCAGCAGTTTCATGGGGGGGGTGGAGACCCAGTACTTC.

In this sample, this clonotype turned up many times. V usage is TRBV5-1 and J usage is TRBJ1-2, with 9 bases identical to TRBD1. With V trimmed by 4 bases and J by 2 bases, 12 bases remained unmatched. Per the germline V gene, CDR1 is SGHRS and CDR2 is YFSETQ. The CDR3 covers 17 residues. CDR3 coding DNA: TGCGCCAGCAGCGTGAGGCCCGGGACAGGGATCAACTATGGCTACACCTTC. It codes for CASSVRPGTGINYGYTF.

This clonotype was counted ten times or more. The rearrangement uses TRBV13 and TRBJ2-3; 11 bases are shared with TRBD2. The V segment lost 4 bases and the J segment 0 bases; nucleotides outside the gene matches: 3. This CDR3 contains 16 residues. In germline, CDR1 is PRHDT, CDR2 FYEKMQ (reference sequence). The CDR3 nucleotides read TGTGCCAGCAGCTCTAGGACTAGCGGGAGCACAGATACGCAGTATTTT. Translating gives CASSSRTSGSTDTQYF.

In this sample, this clonotype turned up many times. The chain carries TRBV7-2 and TRBJ2-5, with 11 bases lining up with TRBD2. V lost 3 bases and J lost 7; bases outside the gene matches: 7. This CDR3 has 15 amino acids. The germline CDR1 and CDR2 sequences are SGHTA and FQGNSA. The CDR3 DNA is TGTGCCAGCAGCTTGACTAGCGGGGCTCAGGGGACCCAGTACTTC. It yields the protein CASSLTSGAQGTQYF.

This clonotype has a count of ten or more. The chain carries TRBV9 and TRBJ2-2; 10 nucleotides match TRBD1. CDR1 is SGDLS, CDR2 YYNGEE, per germline. The ends lost 4 bases at V and 7 bases at J; junction bases unmatched: 10. This CDR3 has 16 residues. CDR3 DNA: TGTGCCAGCAGCATCGGATTAGGACAGGGGGTCGGGGAGCTGTTTTTT. Translation: CASSIGLGQGVGELFF.

This clonotype was seen ten or more times. The CDR3: CASSYAPRGTVYGKNIQYF. In DNA, the CDR3 is TGTGCCAGCAGTTATGCCCCACGAGGGACAGTTTACGGCAAAAACATTCAGTACTTC. This chain links TRBV11-2 with TRBJ2-4; 7 nucleotides match TRBD1. The J segment lost 3 bases and the V segment lost 6 bases, leaving 20 bases of the junction unmatched. Germline V gene lookup returns CDR1 SGHAT and CDR2 FQNNGV. This CDR3 has 19 amino acids.

This clonotype was recorded at least ten times. The chain uses TRBV4-2 and TRBJ1-5; perhaps TRBD1 as D (5 bases). Trimming took 2 bases from V and 0 from J, leaving 8 bases between them. The CDR3 is made up of 15 amino acids. From germline, CDR1 is LGHNA and CDR2 YNFKEQ. CDR3 protein: CASSQQGYSNQPQHF. Here the CDR3 DNA reads TGTGCCAGCAGCCAACAGGGATATAGCAATCAGCCCCAGCATTTT.

This clonotype was seen many times. This rearrangement joins TRBV7-8 to TRBJ2-2, with TRBD2 identical over 13 bases. Germline CDR1 reads SGHVS; CDR2 reads FQNEAQ. The CDR3 extends over 18 amino acids. With 5 bases clipped from V and 2 bases from J, the junction kept 8 bases outside the gene matches. The CDR3 loop is CASSPWTSGSLNTGELFF. In DNA form, the CDR3 reads TGTGCCAGCAGCCCATGGACTAGCGGGAGCTTAAACACCGGGGAGCTGTTTTTT.

This clonotype was recorded a few times. A much larger clonotype is one base distant, so this may be a read error. J is TRBJ1-5 and V is TRBV7-2; D unclear. Trimming removed 1 base at V and 6 bases at J, with 7 bases between. Germline loops: CDR1 SGHTA, CDR2 FQGNSA. This CDR3 contains 13 residues. CDR3 region: CASSLEWSQPQHF. The CDR3, as DNA: TGTGCCAGCAGCTTAGAATGGAGTCAGCCCCAGCATTTT.

This clonotype was picked up many times. This rearrangement joins TRBV20-1 to TRBJ2-5; weak D call: TRBD2 (7 bases). The CDR3 sequence is 16 residues long. V was pared by 6 bases and J by 2 bases, with 22 bases between. Looked up from germline, CDR1 is DFQATT and CDR2 is SNEGSKA (reference sequence). CDR3 sequence (DNA): TGCAGTGCCCCTTTCTGGCGGGGGCTCACTCAAGAGACCCAGTACTTC. Amino acid sequence: CSAPFWRGLTQETQYF.

Notes on this clonotype: A clone one base away is much larger, so this may be a read error. The V and J genes are TRBV30 and TRBJ2-1, with a possible D match to TRBD1 (5 bases). Germline V gene data show CDR1 as GTSNPN and CDR2 as SVGIG (reference sequence). The V and J ends lost 8 bases and 8 bases respectively, with 16 bases between them. This CDR3 is built from 12 residues. In DNA, the CDR3 is TGTGCCAGGATGACTCAGACAGATGAGCAGTTCTTC. Translated, it gives CARMTQTDEQFF.

There are many counts of this clonotype. The CDR3 DNA reads as TGCAGTGCTCTCGACAGGGGCAATCAGCCCCAGCATTTT. Encoded protein: CSALDRGNQPQHF. The genes are TRBV20-1 and TRBJ1-5; 7 bases fit TRBD1. V gave up 5 bases and J gave up 2 bases; unmatched junction bases: 3. Germline loops: CDR1 DFQATT, CDR2 SNEGSKA (reference sequence). CDR3 length: 13 residues.

This clonotype was recorded at least ten times. The rearrangement uses TRBV6-1 and TRBJ2-1; D is possibly TRBD2 (6 bases). V was clipped by 1 base and J by 2 bases, with 9 bases between them. The CDR3 totals 15 residues. Germline V gives CDR1 MNHNS, CDR2 SASEGT. For the CDR3, the DNA is TGTGCCAGCAGTGAAGGACTAGACCCCTACAATGAGCAGTTCTTC. As protein: CASSEGLDPYNEQFF.

This clonotype has a count of ten or more. V is TRBV28 and J is TRBJ2-5, with 10 bases that match TRBD2. The CDR3 runs to 17 residues. Germline V gives CDR1 MDHEN, CDR2 SYDVKM. V gave up 8 bases and J gave up 1 base; unmatched junction bases: 13. CDR3 amino acids: CASLPGEAGGFQETQYF. CDR3 nucleotides: TGTGCCAGCCTGCCGGGGGAAGCGGGAGGGTTCCAAGAGACCCAGTACTTC.

This clonotype was picked up many times. CDR3 nucleotide sequence: TGTGCCAGCAGGTCAGGGGGACAGGGGTGGAACACTGAAGCTTTCTTT. Its protein is CASRSGGQGWNTEAFF. This chain uses TRBV6-2 or TRBV6-3 with TRBJ1-1; 10 bases are shared with TRBD1. Germline CDR1 MNHEY, CDR2 SVGEGT. Trimming at V came to 6 bases and at J to 1 base, leaving 8 bases not matched to a gene. The CDR3 sequence is 16 residues long.

This clonotype was seen ten or more times. In DNA form, the CDR3 reads TGTGCCAGCAGACGGAACAATGAGCAGTTCTTC. This sequence encodes CASRRNNEQFF. The chain couples TRBV6-1 to TRBJ2-1; D gene unclear. This CDR3 spans 11 amino acids. Germline loops: CDR1 MNHNS, CDR2 SASEGT. Trimming took off 6 bases at V and 5 bases at J, with 5 bases between the two ends.

A note on this clonotype: It may be a read error: a sequence one base away is much more abundant. The chain is built from TRBV29-1 and TRBJ1-5; 8 nucleotides align to TRBD1. CDR3 length: 13 residues. With 4 bases clipped from V and 7 bases from J, the junction kept 6 bases outside the gene matches. In germline, CDR1 is SQVTM, CDR2 ANQGSEA. The CDR3 region is CSVGAGGQQPQHF. The CDR3 coding sequence is TGCAGCGTTGGTGCAGGGGGCCAGCAGCCCCAGCATTTT.